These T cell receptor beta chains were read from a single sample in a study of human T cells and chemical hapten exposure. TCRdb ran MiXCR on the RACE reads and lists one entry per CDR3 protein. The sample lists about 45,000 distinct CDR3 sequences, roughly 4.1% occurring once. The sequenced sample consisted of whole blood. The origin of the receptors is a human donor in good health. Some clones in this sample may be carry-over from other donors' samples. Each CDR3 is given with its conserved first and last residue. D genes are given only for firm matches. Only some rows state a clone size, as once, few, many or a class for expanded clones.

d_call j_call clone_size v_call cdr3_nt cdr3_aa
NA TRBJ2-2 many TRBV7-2 TGTGCCAGCAGCTTATCAAACACCGGGGAGCTGTTTTTT CASSLSNTGELFF
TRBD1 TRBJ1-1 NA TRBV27 TGTGCCAGCAGTGCCAGACAGGGAACAGCTTTCTTT CASSARQGTAFF
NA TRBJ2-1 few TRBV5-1 TGCGCCAGCAGCCAAGCGGCCTACAATGAGCAGTTCTTC CASSQAAYNEQFF
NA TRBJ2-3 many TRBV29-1 TGCAGCGTTTTAGCCAGGGCGACAGATACGCAGTATTTT CSVLARATDTQYF
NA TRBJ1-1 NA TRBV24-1 TGTGCCACTGCTGCGGGAGCCGGGATCCCCACTGAAGCTTTCTTT CATAAGAGIPTEAFF
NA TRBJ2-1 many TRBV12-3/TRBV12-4 TGTGCCAGCAGTTTCGGCGGTGAGCAGTTCTTC CASSFGGEQFF
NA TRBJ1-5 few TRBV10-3 TGTGCCATCAGTGAGTCGAGCAGGCCGAATCAGCCCCAGCATTTT CAISESSRPNQPQHF
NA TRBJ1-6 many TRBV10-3 TGTGCCATCAGTGTCCGGGACACTAATTCACCCCTCCACTTT CAISVRDTNSPLHF
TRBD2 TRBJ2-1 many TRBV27 TGTGCCAGCAGTTTTCTAGCGGGAGGGGGGGATGAGCAGTTCTTC CASSFLAGGGDEQFF
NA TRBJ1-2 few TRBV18 TGTGCCAGCTCACCACAGAAGGACGGTTACGGCTACACCTTC CASSPQKDGYGYTF
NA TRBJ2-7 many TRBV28 TGTGCCAGCAGTTTTCTCCGGCGTACCGCCTACGAGCAGTACTTC CASSFLRRTAYEQYF
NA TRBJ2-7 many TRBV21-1 TGTGCCAGCAGCAAAGTCCAGCGGGAGAACTCCTACGAGCAGTACTTC CASSKVQRENSYEQYF
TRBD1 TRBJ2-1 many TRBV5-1 TGCGCCAGCAGCTCGACAGGGCCTGAGCAGTTCTTC CASSSTGPEQFF
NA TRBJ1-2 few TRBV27 TGTGCCAGCAGTTTGGGGGTGGGCTATGGCTACACCTTC CASSLGVGYGYTF
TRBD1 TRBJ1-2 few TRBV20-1 TGCAGTGCTAGTACTCCGGGACAGGGTTTGGGCTATGGCTACACCTTC CSASTPGQGLGYGYTF
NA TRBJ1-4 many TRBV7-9 TGTGCCAGCAGCCCGCCGGGGACTTCAACTAATGAAAAACTGTTTTTT CASSPPGTSTNEKLFF
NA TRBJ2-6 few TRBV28 TGTGCCAGCAGTCCGACAGGAAGCTCTGGGGCCAACGTCCTGACTTTC CASSPTGSSGANVLTF
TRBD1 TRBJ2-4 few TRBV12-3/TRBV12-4 TGTGCCAGCAGTTTAGCCGGGACAGGGGGCAACATTCAGTACTTC CASSLAGTGGNIQYF
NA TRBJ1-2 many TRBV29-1 TGCAGCGTTGAATTATGGACCTCAGAGGGCTACACCTTC CSVELWTSEGYTF
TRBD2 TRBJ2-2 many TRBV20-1 TGCAGTGCCGCGGCCTGGACTAGCGGGAGTTTGCAGGACACCGGGGAGCTGTTTTTT CSAAAWTSGSLQDTGELFF
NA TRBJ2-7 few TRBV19 TGTGCCAGTAGTATAAGGCAGTCCTACGAGCAGTACTTC CASSIRQSYEQYF
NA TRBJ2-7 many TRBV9 TGTGCCAGCAGCTCGCGGACAGATGGCGAGCAGTACTTC CASSSRTDGEQYF
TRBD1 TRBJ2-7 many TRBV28 TGTGCCAGCAGTCTCCGGGACAGGCTGAACGAGCAGTACTTC CASSLRDRLNEQYF
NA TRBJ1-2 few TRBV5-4 TGTGCCAGCAGACCGGACAGCCTGTTTCTCTATGGCTACACCTTC CASRPDSLFLYGYTF
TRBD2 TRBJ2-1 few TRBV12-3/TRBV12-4 TGTGCCAGCAGTTTGACTAGCGGGAAGACTGAGCAGTTCTTC CASSLTSGKTEQFF
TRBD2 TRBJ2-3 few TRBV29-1 TGCAGCGTTGGCGGACTAGCTGGAGATACGCAGTATTTT CSVGGLAGDTQYF
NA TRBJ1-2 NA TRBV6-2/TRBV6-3 TGTGCCAGCAGTCCCAGACCCGGGGGTGGCTACACCTTC CASSPRPGGGYTF
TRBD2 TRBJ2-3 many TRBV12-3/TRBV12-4 TGTGCCAGCAGTTTTGGACTAGCGGGCCCAGATACGCAGTATTTT CASSFGLAGPDTQYF
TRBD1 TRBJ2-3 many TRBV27 TGTGCCAGCAGTGGGGCTGTGGGACAGGCCACAGATACGCAGTATTTT CASSGAVGQATDTQYF
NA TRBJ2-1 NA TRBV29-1 TGCAGCGTTGAAGTCACAGCTATGAGCAGGGGACTAAGTGAGCAGTTCTTC CSVEVTAMSRGLSEQFF
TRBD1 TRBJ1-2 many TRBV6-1 TGTGCCAGCAGCGCTGTTGGGACAGGTGGCTATGGCTACACCTTC CASSAVGTGGYGYTF
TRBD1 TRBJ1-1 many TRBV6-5 TGTGCCACCGGACAGGGGAAGAACACTGAAGCTTTCTTT CATGQGKNTEAFF
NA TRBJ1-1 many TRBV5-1 TGCGCCAGCAGCTTGGTAACAGGACGGCCGGAGGCTTTCTTT CASSLVTGRPEAFF